The present T cell receptor beta chain was sequenced within a study of T cells in pancreatic ductal adenocarcinoma. Study-level points and caveats: Mean clonality was about 0.12 in tumors and 0.065 to 0.075 in blood, not significantly different. Unique clonotypes were approximately 8-fold more numerous in blood than in tumor. Comparisons of tumor and blood clonality may show falsely lower tumor diversity. Results skew toward the minority of patients with early-stage disease.

With regard to this clone: The antigen remains undetermined.

Selected pancreatic ductal adenocarcinoma patients had undergone surgery without neoadjuvant therapy. J gave up 3 bases and V 3 bases, and 2 bases lay outside the gene matches. The CDR3 length is 14 residues. The germline V gene has CDR1 SGDLS and CDR2 YYNGEE. TCRdb's table, derived via immunoSEQ multiplex PCR, lists solely in-frame clones and lacks some. Among approximately 5,100 clones, 65% to 80% were seen once, and the ten largest hold 7.5%. This chain uses TRBV9 with TRBJ1-1, with 10 bases fitting TRBD1. The receptor's source is a human donor with pancreatic ductal adenocarcinoma. The donor label of this sample is uncertain. The sequenced sample consisted of pancreatic tumor tissue. CDR3 loop: CASSGQGADTEAFF. Here the CDR3 DNA reads TGTGCCAGCAGCGGACAGGGGGCGGACACTGAAGCTTTCTTT.